The source of this T cell receptor beta chain is a study of PD-1 blockade in classical Hodgkin lymphoma. Study information: Patients were treated with nivolumab at 3 mg/kg, and this was given intravenously every 2 weeks.

V was clipped by 0 bases and J by 5 bases, with 21 bases between them. The CDR3 has 18 amino acids. Germline CDR1 reads SGDLS; CDR2 reads YYNGEE. Every one of the patients relapsed after autologous stem cell transplantation (brentuximab vedotin exposure was variable). Libraries were prepared by immunoSEQ multiplex PCR; TCRdb keeps only in-frame clonotypes and omits some of them. Of some 63,000 clones listed, more than 90% are singletons. This TCR was sampled from a human donor with classical Hodgkin lymphoma. The chain links TRBV9 to TRBJ2-1; either TRBD1 or TRBD2 may supply D (6 bases each). This specimen consisted of peripheral blood mononuclear cells (PBMCs), obtained at baseline. The CDR3 loop is CASSVAPRAARGDNEQFF. Written as DNA, the CDR3 is TGTGCCAGCAGCGTAGCCCCAAGAGCAGCGAGGGGGGACAATGAGCAGTTCTTC. Based on the CDR3 plus reference TRBV9 and TRBJ2-1, the full variable domain is DSGVTQTPKHLITATGQRVTLRCSPRSGDLSVYWYQQSLDQGLQFLIQYYNGEERAKGNILERFSAQQFPDLHSELNLSSLELGDSALYFCASSVAPRAARGDNEQFFGPGTRLTVL.